The 21 T cell receptor beta chains below all came from one sample that was sequenced in a study of control samples from healthy donors and cancer patients. Data came from immunoSEQ multiplex PCR; TCRdb stores just in-frame clones and leaves some out. Of 170,000 or so clones listed, 85% to 95% are singletons. The material sequenced was blood. These receptors were obtained from a young man in good health.

J is TRBJ1-1 and V is TRBV10-2; D remains unclear. Germline CDR1 and CDR2: WSHSY and SAAADI. V was trimmed by 4 bases and J by 5 bases, leaving 11 bases between them. The CDR3 runs 13 residues. CDR3 sequence reads: CASSGPPGTEAFF. The CDR3 DNA is TGCGCCAGCAGTGGGCCGCCGGGAACTGAAGCTTTCTTT.

The chain is built from TRBV10-3 and TRBJ1-5, with unresolved D. V was pared by 4 bases and J by 0 bases, with 10 bases between. CDR3 length: 15 residues. Germline CDR1 is ENHRY and CDR2 is SYGVKD. The CDR3 DNA follows: TGTGCCATCAGTGGGGATGCGTATAGCAATCAGCCCCAGCATTTT. It is translated as CAISGDAYSNQPQHF.

The chain has TRBV11-2 and TRBJ2-6; maybe TRBD1 (5 bases). This CDR3 spans 15 amino acids. V was pared by 5 bases and J by 1 base, with 9 bases between. Germline V gene sequence: CDR1 SGHAT, CDR2 FQNNGV. For the CDR3, the DNA is TGTGCCAGCAGCCGACAGATTTCTGGGGCCAACGTCCTGACTTTC. It encodes CASSRQISGANVLTF.

This rearrangement joins TRBV9 to TRBJ1-1; no definite D call. Between the trimmed V and J ends, which lost 1 base and 1 base, there was a span of 5 bases. The CDR3 extends over 13 amino acids. Germline V CDR1 and CDR2: SGDLS, YYNGEE. Written as DNA, the CDR3 is TGTGCCAGCAGCGTAATGGGGAACACTGAAGCTTTCTTT. Translated: CASSVMGNTEAFF.

The chain links TRBV25-1 to TRBJ2-5; 7 nucleotides align to TRBD1. Germline CDR1 and CDR2: MGHDK and SYGVNS. The CDR3 runs to 16 residues. The junction had 9 bases not matched to a gene; V was cut back by 0 bases and J by 5 bases. CDR3 amino acids: CASSEYRWTGDETQYF. CDR3 coding DNA: TGTGCCAGCAGTGAATATCGCTGGACAGGCGATGAGACCCAGTACTTC.

The rearrangement joins TRBV6-5 to TRBJ2-2; D not resolved. Germline V lookup: CDR1 MNHEY, CDR2 SVGAGI. With 7 bases removed from V and 2 bases from J, the gap between germline ends came to 11 bases. The CDR3 loop spans 14 amino acids. The CDR3: CASNGRSNTGELFF. CDR3 coding DNA: TGTGCCAGCAACGGACGGAGTAACACCGGGGAGCTGTTTTTT.

J is TRBJ2-5 and V is TRBV3-1 (or the pseudogene TRBV3-2); 11 bases are a match to TRBD2. Germline loops: CDR1 LGHDT, CDR2 YNNKEL (reference sequence). The CDR3 runs 19 residues. Trimming cost V 0 bases and J 0 bases; bases outside gene matches: 9. CDR3 nucleotides: TGTGCCAGCAGCCAAGATCGTCGGGCTAGCGGGGGGTACCAAGAGACCCAGTACTTC. This codes for CASSQDRRASGGYQETQYF.

The chain joins TRBV5-1 to TRBJ1-6; TRBD1 matches 8 bases. Germline-derived CDR1 and CDR2 are SGHRS and YFSETQ. This CDR3 has 15 amino acids. V lost 0 bases to trimming and J lost 8 bases; unmatched junction nucleotides: 4. CDR3 sequence (DNA): TGCGCCAGCAGCTTGGTAGAGACAGGGGATTCACCCCTCCACTTT. Amino acid sequence: CASSLVETGDSPLHF.

A note on this clone: The sample carries other DNA sequences with the same CDR3. The chain carries TRBV18 and TRBJ1-4; 9 bases fit TRBD1. This CDR3 region has 15 residues. The junction had 6 bases not matched to a gene; V was cut back by 6 bases and J by 4 bases. Looked up from germline, CDR1 is KGHSH and CDR2 is LQKENI. The CDR3 DNA sequence: TGTGCCAGCTCGCCTCCGGGACAGGGTAATGAAAAACTGTTTTTT. Protein sequence: CASSPPGQGNEKLFF.

This chain connects TRBV6-5 to TRBJ2-7; D may be TRBD2 (7 bases). The CDR3 has 14 amino acids. Trimming took 8 bases from V and 6 from J, leaving 20 bases between them. Germline CDR1 and CDR2: MNHEY and SVGAGI. The CDR3 is CASGWVLGGGEQYF. The CDR3 DNA reads as TGTGCCAGCGGATGGGTTCTAGGGGGGGGCGAGCAGTACTTC.

The rearrangement joins TRBV2 to TRBJ2-7; 9 nucleotides agree with TRBD1. The V and J ends lost 2 bases and 2 bases, in that order; junction bases with no gene match: 1. The CDR3 covers 14 residues. CDR1 and CDR2 (germline): SNHLY, FYNNEI. CDR3 bases: TGTGCCAGCAGTGAATACAGGGGGCCCTACGAGCAGTACTTC. Protein: CASSEYRGPYEQYF.

The chain recombines TRBV19 with TRBJ1-3; D not certain. This CDR3 is 15 amino acids long. V lost 7 bases to trimming and J lost 0 bases, with 13 bases between them. Germline V gene data show CDR1 as LNHDA and CDR2 as SQIVND (reference sequence). Here the CDR3 reads CASTSAPVSGNTIYF. The CDR3 region has the DNA TGTGCCAGTACCTCAGCCCCCGTCTCTGGAAACACCATATATTTT.

The chain links TRBV5-5 to TRBJ2-1, with 10 bases aligning to TRBD2. Trimming removed 2 bases from V and 4 bases from J; junction bases left unmatched: 3. The CDR3 contains 15 residues. Germline V CDR1 and CDR2: SGHKS, YYEKEE (reference sequence). The CDR3, as DNA: TGTGCCAGCAGCTTTCTAGCGGGAGAGTACAATGAGCAGTTCTTC. It codes for CASSFLAGEYNEQFF.

This rearrangement joins TRBV10-3 to TRBJ1-2; a weak D match, TRBD1 (6 bases). Germline CDR1 is ENHRY and CDR2 is SYGVKD. V was shortened by 8 bases and J by 5 bases, with 15 bases between the two germline ends. CDR3 length: 13 amino acids. The CDR3 sequence: CAIGQGLGYGYTF. CDR3 DNA: TGTGCCATCGGGCAGGGGCTCGGGTATGGCTACACCTTC.

The chain combines TRBV11-3 with TRBJ2-2, with no clear D. The CDR3 covers 15 residues. Germline V gene lookup returns CDR1 SGHNT and CDR2 YENEEA. Trimming removed 5 bases at V and 7 bases at J, with 17 bases between. The chain's CDR3 is CASSPTANRVGELFF. The DNA of the CDR3 is TGTGCCAGCAGCCCAACGGCGAATCGGGTCGGGGAGCTGTTTTTT.

V usage is TRBV3-1 (or the pseudogene TRBV3-2) and J usage is TRBJ2-7; weak D call: TRBD1 (6 bases). Trimming cost V 3 bases and J 3 bases, with 12 bases left between them. The CDR3 spans 14 residues. Germline loops: CDR1 LGHDT, CDR2 YNNKEL (reference sequence). The CDR3 protein is CASSQMGQYYEQYF. The DNA of the CDR3 is TGTGCCAGCAGCCAGATGGGACAATACTACGAGCAGTACTTC.

The V call is TRBV6-1, the J call TRBJ2-1; D is uncertain. This CDR3 has 13 residues. Looked up from germline, CDR1 is MNHNS and CDR2 is SASEGT. Trimming cost V 1 base and J 8 bases, with 9 bases left between them. CDR3 sequence reads: CASSEVRWDEQFF. The CDR3 DNA reads as TGTGCCAGCAGTGAAGTCCGATGGGATGAGCAGTTCTTC.

CDR3 bases: TGTGCCAGCTCACCACGCTTTCAGGGAAGTAATTCACCCCTCCACTTT. Its protein is CASSPRFQGSNSPLHF. This chain links TRBV18 with TRBJ1-6; D is possibly TRBD1 (5 bases). With 1 base removed from V and 6 bases from J, the gap between germline ends came to 13 bases. This CDR3 is built from 16 residues. Germline CDR1 reads KGHSH; CDR2 reads LQKENI.

The chain recombines TRBV2 with TRBJ1-2; D uncertain. The CDR3 totals 12 residues. V lost 7 bases and J 0 bases, leaving 6 bases between the germline ends. Germline V CDR1 and CDR2: SNHLY, FYNNEI. CDR3 in amino acids: CASILTNYGYTF. CDR3 sequence (DNA): TGTGCCAGCATCCTCACTAACTATGGCTACACCTTC.

The rearrangement links TRBV7-9 to TRBJ2-1, with 15 bases matching TRBD2. Germline values: CDR1 SEHNR, CDR2 FQNEAQ (reference sequence). The CDR3 totals 18 residues. Losses at the gene ends were 8 bases for V and 1 base for J; bases not matched to a gene: 9. The CDR3 region is CASGHAGLAGGSYNEQFF. For the CDR3, the DNA is TGTGCCAGCGGGCATGCTGGACTAGCGGGGGGGTCCTACAATGAGCAGTTCTTC.

This sequence joins TRBV5-1 and TRBJ2-1; 8 positions match TRBD1. V was pared by 6 bases and J by 5 bases, with 7 bases of the junction left unmatched. Germline V gene data show CDR1 as SGHRS and CDR2 as YFSETQ. The length of the CDR3 is 14 residues. Written as DNA, the CDR3 is TGCGCCAGCACACGACAGGGGAAAGACAATGAGCAGTTCTTC. This gives the protein CASTRQGKDNEQFF.